The 5 T cell receptor beta chains given below trace back to one sample, sequenced in a study of blood T cell repertoires in COVID-19. Profiled with immunoSEQ multiplex PCR; TCRdb holds only in-frame clones, not every one. The profile shows roughly 250,000 clones, 70% to 85% of them singletons. Material for sequencing was peripheral blood. The receptors were gathered from a woman aged 80 or over with acute or convalescent COVID-19.

This chain joins TRBV10-3 and TRBJ1-5, with D possibly TRBD1 on 6 matching bases. Germline CDR1 ENHRY, CDR2 SYGVKD. V was shortened by 0 bases and J by 2 bases, with 8 bases between the two germline ends. The CDR3 sequence is 15 residues long. Written as DNA, the CDR3 is TGTGCCATCAGTGAGTCAGGGGGGGGCAATCAGCCCCAGCATTTT. It yields the protein CAISESGGGNQPQHF.

This chain uses TRBV4-1 with TRBJ2-1; D unresolved. With 3 bases removed from V and 6 bases from J, the gap between germline ends came to 9 bases. Germline V gene data show CDR1 as MGHRA and CDR2 as YSYEKL. This CDR3 comprises 13 residues. CDR3 nucleotide sequence: TGCGCCAGCAGCCAGGGCCGAAGCAATGAGCAGTTCTTC. It is translated as CASSQGRSNEQFF.

The chain joins TRBV18 to TRBJ2-5, with 7 bases aligning to TRBD2. The CDR3 covers 15 residues. With 4 bases clipped from V and 1 base from J, the junction kept 6 bases outside the gene matches. Looked up from germline, CDR1 is KGHSH and CDR2 is LQKENI. In DNA form, the CDR3 reads TGTGCCAGCTCACGAAGCGGGGCACCCCAAGAGACCCAGTACTTC. Translation: CASSRSGAPQETQYF.

The V call is TRBV28, the J call TRBJ1-2, with 7 bases lining up with TRBD1. The CDR3 extends over 12 amino acids. In germline, CDR1 is MDHEN, CDR2 SYDVKM. The J segment lost 6 bases and the V segment lost 5 bases, leaving 3 bases of the junction unmatched. The CDR3: CASSQTGDGYTF. DNA of the CDR3: TGTGCCAGCAGTCAAACAGGGGATGGCTACACCTTC.

This rearrangement joins TRBV7-9 to TRBJ2-1, with 10 bases identical to TRBD2. V lost 5 bases, J lost 8 bases, and 9 bases stayed unmatched. Germline V gene lookup returns CDR1 SEHNR and CDR2 FQNEAQ (reference sequence). This CDR3 contains 15 residues. The CDR3 region is CASSRHSGGAHEQFF. In nucleotides, the CDR3 is TGTGCCAGCAGCCGTCACAGCGGGGGGGCCCATGAGCAGTTCTTC. The whole variable domain, remainder taken from reference TRBV7-9 and TRBJ2-1, is DTGVSQNPRHKITKRGQNVTFRCDPISEHNRLYWYRQTLGQGPEFLTYFQNEAQLEKSRLLSDRFSAERPKGSFSTLEIQRTEQGDSAMYLCASSRHSGGAHEQFFGPGTRLTVL.